This TCR beta chain appears in the sequencing data of a study of T cells in localized non-small cell lung cancer. Study-level findings and limits: Only one tumor region was sequenced, so heterogeneity remains possible. With higher T cell density in blood came longer overall survival. A median of about 60 of the top 100 tumor clones appeared in adjacent lung, which was paired and uninvolved. Clonality peaked in uninvolved adjacent lung rather than tumor.

Data came from immunoSEQ multiplex PCR; TCRdb stores just in-frame clones and leaves some out. The sample carries under 30,000 clones, roughly 90% recorded once. This clone was observed once. Its antigen is as yet unknown. There are 16 residues in the CDR3. Germline V gives CDR1 LNHDA, CDR2 SQIVND (reference sequence). With 3 bases removed from V and 6 bases from J, the gap between germline ends came to 17 bases. This TCR came from a female donor older than 55 with stage I lung adenocarcinoma. This chain connects TRBV19 to TRBJ1-4, with unresolved D. Sequencing was performed on peripheral blood, taken before any cancer treatment. CDR3 nucleotide sequence: TGTGCCAGTAGTATTACGGCCCTCGCGTCGTATGAAAAACTGTTTTTT. Its protein product is CASSITALASYEKLFF.